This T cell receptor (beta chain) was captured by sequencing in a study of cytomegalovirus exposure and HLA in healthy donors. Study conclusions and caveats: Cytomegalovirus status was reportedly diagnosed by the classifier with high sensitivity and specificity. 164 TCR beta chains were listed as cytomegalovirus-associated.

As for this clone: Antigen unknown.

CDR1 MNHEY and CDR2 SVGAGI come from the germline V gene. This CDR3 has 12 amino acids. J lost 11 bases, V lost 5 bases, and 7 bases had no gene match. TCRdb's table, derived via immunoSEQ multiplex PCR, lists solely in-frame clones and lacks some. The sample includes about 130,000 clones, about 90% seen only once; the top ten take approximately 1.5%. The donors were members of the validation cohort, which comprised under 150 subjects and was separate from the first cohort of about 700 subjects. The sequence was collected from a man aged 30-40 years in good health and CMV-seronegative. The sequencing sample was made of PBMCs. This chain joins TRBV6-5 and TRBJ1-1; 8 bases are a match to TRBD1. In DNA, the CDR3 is TGTGCCAGCAGTCGGACAGGGAAAGAGGCTTTCTTT. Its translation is CASSRTGKEAFF.